The entry below describes one TCR beta chain. The data were obtained in a study of radiotherapy plus CTLA-4 blockade in lung cancer. There are 16 residues in the CDR3. The data were produced by immunoSEQ multiplex PCR, yet TCRdb's version contains in-frame clones alone and is incomplete. The table shows around 65,000 clones, with approximately 77% occurring only once. This chain joins TRBV21-1 and TRBJ1-2; the table's D call TRBD1 went unverified against the DNA. TRBV21-1 is a documented pseudogene. The receptor was isolated from a human donor with non-small cell lung cancer who had a complete response to radiotherapy plus ipilimumab. The input for sequencing was peripheral blood, taken from a patient treated with radiotherapy plus ipilimumab. CDR3 protein: CASSKRRGRVNYGYTF. The CDR3, as DNA: TGTGCCAGCAGCAAGAGAAGGGGGCGGGTGAACTATGGCTACACCTTC.